Listed below are T cell receptor beta chains from one sample, sequenced in a study of blood T cells in healthy people across ages. TCRdb called the 5' RACE reads again in MiXCR, with one record for every CDR3 protein. The data contain 800,000 to 1,300,000 distinct CDR3 sequences, less than 25% of them singletons. A further study also used this sample, focusing on T cells of mothers and their children.

Sequences were obtained from blood. The receptors stem from a girl aged 2 to 9 in good health. Both conserved end residues are part of each CDR3. The D gene is left open where the match is weak. A row's size may be missing; if present it is once, few, many or a size class.

d_call,cdr3_length,v_call,clone_size,j_call,cdr3_nt,cdr3_aa
-,13,TRBV5-5,-,TRBJ2-1,TGTGCCAGCAGCCAGCCGGGTTCATGGGAGCAGTTCTTC,CASSQPGSWEQFF
TRBD2,17,TRBV11-2,-,TRBJ2-3,TGTGCCAGCAGCCCGCAACCTAGCGGATGGGGCCCTGATACGCAGTATTTT,CASSPQPSGWGPDTQYF
TRBD1,15,TRBV6-1,-,TRBJ2-7,TGTGCCAGCAGACTGGGACAGGGCTCAACCTACGAGCAGTACTTC,CASRLGQGSTYEQYF
-,16,TRBV28,-,TRBJ2-5,TGTGCCAGCAGTTCCAGGGGAGTTCGACAACAAGAGACCCAGTACTTC,CASSSRGVRQQETQYF
-,15,TRBV6-2/TRBV6-3,few,TRBJ2-7,TGTGCCAGCAGTGGATCGTCAGCTTACGGCTACGAGCAGTACTTC,CASSGSSAYGYEQYF
-,17,TRBV7-9,-,TRBJ2-3,TGTGCCAGCAGCCCCACTGCTGGGACTCCTAGCACAGATACGCAGTATTTT,CASSPTAGTPSTDTQYF
-,16,TRBV7-9,few,TRBJ2-3,TGTGCCAGCAGCTTAAGGTTCGGTGATTCCCCAGATACGCAGTATTTT,CASSLRFGDSPDTQYF
TRBD2,15,TRBV12-3/TRBV12-4,-,TRBJ2-1,TGTGCCAGCAGTCTTACGGGACTAGGGGGGAATGAGCAGTTCTTC,CASSLTGLGGNEQFF
-,11,TRBV29-1,many,TRBJ1-4,TGCAGCGTTGAAAAGGGCGAAAAACTGTTTTTT,CSVEKGEKLFF
-,12,TRBV20-1,-,TRBJ2-5,TGCAGCGTTCGAGAGTTGGGAGAGACCCAGTACTTC,CSVRELGETQYF
-,14,TRBV2,few,TRBJ1-3,TGTGCCAGCAGTCAAGGCGGCGATGGAAACACCATATATTTT,CASSQGGDGNTIYF
-,13,TRBV7-3,-,TRBJ2-5,TGTGCCAGCAGCCGGGACGAGAAAGAGACCCAGTACTTC,CASSRDEKETQYF
-,15,TRBV12-3/TRBV12-4,many,TRBJ2-7,TGTGCCAGCAGCCAGGATTACCAAGCCAGCTACGAGCAGTACTTC,CASSQDYQASYEQYF
-,14,TRBV20-1,-,TRBJ1-1,TGCAGTGCTAGACAGGCAACGAAAGGCACTGAAGCTTTCTTT,CSARQATKGTEAFF
-,11,TRBV10-3,many,TRBJ2-5,TGTGCCATCAGTGACGGGGAGACCCAGTACTTC,CAISDGETQYF
-,11,TRBV6-2/TRBV6-3,-,TRBJ1-1,TGTGCCAGCACCCGTTACACTGAAGCTTTCTTT,CASTRYTEAFF
-,14,TRBV7-3,-,TRBJ2-7,TGTGCCAGCAGCCCCGGTGGGCAGTTCTACGAGCAGTACTTC,CASSPGGQFYEQYF
-,14,TRBV6-2/TRBV6-3,-,TRBJ2-7,TGTGCCAGCAGTAGGGACGGAACTTCCTACGAGCAGTACTTC,CASSRDGTSYEQYF
TRBD1,15,TRBV7-9,few,TRBJ1-4,TGTGCCAGCAGCATCGAGGGGGCTGGATATGAAAAACTGTTTTTT,CASSIEGAGYEKLFF
-,11,TRBV6-6,few,TRBJ1-4,TGTGCCAGCAGTTTCTCACAGGAACTGTTTTTT,CASSFSQELFF
-,13,TRBV20-1,few,TRBJ1-2,TGCAGTGCTAGAGACGAAAACAGGGTTGACTACACCTTC,CSARDENRVDYTF
-,13,TRBV4-2,-,TRBJ1-1,TGTGCCAGCAGCCAATCCGGGCCACCCGGTTCTTCCTTT,CASSQSGPPGSSF
-,16,TRBV28,-,TRBJ2-1,TGTGCCAGCAGTTTAGGCAAACAGGAAAGGTGGAATGAGCAGTTCTTC,CASSLGKQERWNEQFF
-,15,TRBV7-9,few,TRBJ2-5,TGTGCCAGCAGCCCACCGGGACGGGAGCAAGAGACCCAGTACTTC,CASSPPGREQETQYF
-,14,TRBV28,-,TRBJ2-7,TGTGCCAGCAGTACCGGTTCGATCGGCTACGAGCAGTACTTC,CASSTGSIGYEQYF
TRBD2,16,TRBV19,-,TRBJ2-7,TGTGCCAGTAGTATAGATGGCGGGAGTAGCTCCTACGAGCAGTACTTC,CASSIDGGSSSYEQYF
TRBD2,16,TRBV27,-,TRBJ2-5,TGTGCCAGCAATTTCACGGGAGGGCCCGTCCAAGAGACCCAGTACTTC,CASNFTGGPVQETQYF
-,14,TRBV29-1,-,TRBJ2-3,TGCAGCGTTGAAGAAGTGGGCATTCAGGGATCGCAGTATTTT,CSVEEVGIQGSQYF
-,15,TRBV9,many,TRBJ2-3,TGTGCCAGCAGCGTTCCGACGGTCCCCACAGATACGCAGTATTTT,CASSVPTVPTDTQYF
-,15,TRBV3-1,-,TRBJ1-2,TGTGCCAGCAGCCAAGGTTCGTCCAGAAACTATGGCTACACCTTC,CASSQGSSRNYGYTF
-,14,TRBV5-1,few,TRBJ2-1,TGCGCCAGCAGCTTGAGTGGACTTTTAAATGAGCAGTTCTTC,CASSLSGLLNEQFF
-,13,TRBV20-1,many,TRBJ2-5,TGCAGTGCTAGCGGAGGAGGGGAAGAGACCCAGTACTTC,CSASGGGEETQYF
-,15,TRBV12-3/TRBV12-4,-,TRBJ2-5,TGTGCCAGCAGCTCGGGAGCGGGCGGCCAAGAGACCCAGTACTTC,CASSSGAGGQETQYF
-,15,TRBV20-1,few,TRBJ2-7,TGCAGTGCTAGTTTGAGCGGAGCCAGCTCCTACGAGCAGTACTTC,CSASLSGASSYEQYF
TRBD1,15,TRBV5-1,-,TRBJ1-2,TGCGCCAGCAGCATAGAGGGACAGGGGGCCTATGGCTACACCTTC,CASSIEGQGAYGYTF
TRBD1,16,TRBV9,-,TRBJ2-1,TGTGCCAGCAGCGCGTCCGGGACAGTATCCTACAATGAGCAGTTCTTC,CASSASGTVSYNEQFF
-,14,TRBV28,-,TRBJ1-6,TGTGCCAGCATTCTAGGGGAGGGTAATTCACCCCTCCACTTT,CASILGEGNSPLHF
-,14,TRBV18,few,TRBJ2-7,TGTGCCAGCTCAGGGACATTTGATTCCTACGAGCAGTACTTC,CASSGTFDSYEQYF